This TCR beta chain was observed in a study of blood T cell repertoires in COVID-19. Method: immunoSEQ multiplex PCR; TCRdb's copy keeps in-frame clones and lacks some. This sample has about 140,000 clones, with approximately 82% found just once. The CDR3 has 13 amino acids. CDR1 is SQVTM and CDR2 is ANQGSEA in the germline V gene. V was clipped by 4 bases and J by 5 bases, with 12 bases between them. The sequence was collected from a human donor in a cohort sampled during active COVID-19. The sequenced sample was peripheral blood. V is TRBV29-1 and J is TRBJ2-1; a weak D match, TRBD2 (6 bases). The CDR3 region has the DNA TGCAGCGTTGGGTCTGCGGGAAACAATGAGCAGTTCTTC. Translating it yields CSVGSAGNNEQFF.